Listed below are T cell receptor beta chains from one sample, sequenced in a study of CD4 and CD8 cells across lung adenocarcinoma regions. A single record per CDR3 protein comes from TCRdb applying MiXCR to the PCR reads. The table shows under 12,000 distinct CDR3 sequences, with around three fifths occurring only once. The specimen was CD8+ T cells from the margin of a lung tumor. The receptors originated from a male donor with lung adenocarcinoma. The CD4 and CD8 labels of this study may be unreliable. Each CDR3 is given with its conserved first and last residue.

>TRBV6-1|TRBJ1-2
CASSAGGGASYGYTF
>TRBV4-1|-
CASSQERSLTYEQYF
>TRBV6-1|TRBJ1-2
CASRTGPVSGYTF
>TRBV6-1|TRBJ2-1
CASSGERGRTFYNEQFF
>TRBV6-5|TRBJ2-5
CASSSPRLRPQETQYF
>TRBV6-5|-
CASRSTSGRSPEKYEQYF
>TRBV6-1|TRBJ2-1
CASSERPNRGRYNEQFF
>TRBV6-1|TRBJ1-2
CASSPGTAGRDGYTF
>TRBV6-1|TRBJ2-5
CASSEYRTRAYF
>TRBV6-1|-
CASSVLQVEETQYF
>TRBV10-1|TRBJ2-1
CASSLGSSYNEQFF
>TRBV6-1|TRBJ2-3
CASSSLRERLDTQYF
>TRBV10-3|TRBJ2-5
CAISKDRGVETQYF
>TRBV6-1|TRBJ2-7
CASRKQGASYEQYF
>TRBV6-1|TRBJ1-2
CASSPGRASNYGYTF
>TRBV6-1|TRBJ2-7
CASSEERSSYEQYF
>TRBV27|-
CASSMGGPVLYNEQFF
>TRBV20-1|TRBJ2-1
CSASPPPGRGGEQFF
>TRBV6-4|TRBJ2-2
CASSDSAVGGELFF
>TRBV10-3|TRBJ2-5
CATHLLETQYF
>TRBV6-5|TRBJ1-2
CASSYGTPYGYTF
>TRBV27|-
CASSLTSRAYEQYF